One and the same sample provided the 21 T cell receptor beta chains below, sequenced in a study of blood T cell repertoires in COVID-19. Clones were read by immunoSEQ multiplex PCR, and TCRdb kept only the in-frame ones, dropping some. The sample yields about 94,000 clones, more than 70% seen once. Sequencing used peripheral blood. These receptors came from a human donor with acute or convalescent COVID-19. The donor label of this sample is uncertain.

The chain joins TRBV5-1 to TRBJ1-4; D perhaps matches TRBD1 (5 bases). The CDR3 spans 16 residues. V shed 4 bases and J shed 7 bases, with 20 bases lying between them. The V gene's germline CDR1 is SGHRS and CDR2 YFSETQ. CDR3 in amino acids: CASSPNPGLTSEKLFF. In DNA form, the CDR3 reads TGCGCCAGCAGCCCAAACCCGGGACTGACTTCTGAAAAACTGTTTTTT. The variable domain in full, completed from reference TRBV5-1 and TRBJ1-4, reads KAGVTQTPRYLIKTRGQQVTLSCSPISGHRSVSWYQQTPGQGLQFLFEYFSETQRNKGNFPGRFSGRQFSNSRSEMNVSTLELGDSALYLCASSPNPGLTSEKLFFGSGTQLSVL.

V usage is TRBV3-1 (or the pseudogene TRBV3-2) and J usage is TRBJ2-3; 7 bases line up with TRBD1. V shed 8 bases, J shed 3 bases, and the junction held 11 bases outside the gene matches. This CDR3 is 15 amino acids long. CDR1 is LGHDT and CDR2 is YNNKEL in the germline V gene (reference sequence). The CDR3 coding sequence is TGTGCCAGCGGACAGGCGCCGCAAGTAACAGATACGCAGTATTTT. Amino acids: CASGQAPQVTDTQYF.

CDR3 loop: CASSAQGASNEKLFF. CDR3 sequence (DNA): TGTGCCAGCAGCGCACAGGGGGCCTCTAATGAAAAACTGTTTTTT. The V gene is TRBV5-5, the J gene TRBJ1-4; TRBD1 aligns across 9 bases. This CDR3 is built from 15 residues. Trimming took 4 bases from V and 3 from J; bases not matched to a gene: 4. Germline CDR1 SGHKS, CDR2 YYEKEE (reference sequence).

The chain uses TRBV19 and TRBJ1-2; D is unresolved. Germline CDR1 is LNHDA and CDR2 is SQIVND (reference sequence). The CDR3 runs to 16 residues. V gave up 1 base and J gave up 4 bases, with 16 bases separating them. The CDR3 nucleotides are TGTGCCAGTAGTATAGGGTTGGCCAGGTCGGCCTATGGCTACACCTTC. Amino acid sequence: CASSIGLARSAYGYTF.

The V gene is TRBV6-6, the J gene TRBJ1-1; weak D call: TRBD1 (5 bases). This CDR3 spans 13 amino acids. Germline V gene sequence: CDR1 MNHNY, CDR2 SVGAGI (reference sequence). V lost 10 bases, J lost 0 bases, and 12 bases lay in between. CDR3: CATQTVMNTEAFF. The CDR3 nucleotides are TGTGCCACACAGACAGTTATGAACACTGAAGCTTTCTTT.

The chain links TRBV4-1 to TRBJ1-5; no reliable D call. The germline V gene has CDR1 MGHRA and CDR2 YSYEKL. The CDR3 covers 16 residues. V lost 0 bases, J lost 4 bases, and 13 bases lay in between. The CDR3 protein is CASSQEGSGINQPQHF. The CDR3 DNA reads TGCGCCAGCAGCCAAGAGGGTTCGGGGATAAATCAGCCCCAGCATTTT.

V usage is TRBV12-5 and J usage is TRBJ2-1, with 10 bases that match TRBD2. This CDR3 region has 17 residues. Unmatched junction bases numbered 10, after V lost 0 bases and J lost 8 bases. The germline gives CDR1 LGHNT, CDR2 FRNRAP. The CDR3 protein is CASGLVSGGPTFHEQFF. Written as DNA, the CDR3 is TGTGCTAGTGGTTTGGTTAGCGGGGGGCCGACATTTCATGAGCAGTTCTTC.

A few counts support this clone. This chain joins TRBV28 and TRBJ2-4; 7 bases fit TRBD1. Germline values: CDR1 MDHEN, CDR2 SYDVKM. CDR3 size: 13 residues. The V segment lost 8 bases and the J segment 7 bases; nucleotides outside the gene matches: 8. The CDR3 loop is CASGVGGGNIQYF. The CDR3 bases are TGTGCCAGCGGAGTAGGGGGCGGGAACATTCAGTACTTC.

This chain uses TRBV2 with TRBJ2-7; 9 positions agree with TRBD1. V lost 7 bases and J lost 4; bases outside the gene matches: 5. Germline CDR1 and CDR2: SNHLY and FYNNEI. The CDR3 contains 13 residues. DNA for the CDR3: TGTGCCAGCACAAGGGACAGGGAATACGAGCAGTACTTC. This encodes CASTRDREYEQYF.

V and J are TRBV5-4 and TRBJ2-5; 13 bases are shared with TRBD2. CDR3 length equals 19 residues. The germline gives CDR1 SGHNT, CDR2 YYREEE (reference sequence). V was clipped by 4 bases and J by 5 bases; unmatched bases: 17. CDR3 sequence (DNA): TGTGCCAGCAGCCTAAATGGACTAGCGGGGGCCGGGATGAGGGAGACCCAGTACTTC. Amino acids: CASSLNGLAGAGMRETQYF.

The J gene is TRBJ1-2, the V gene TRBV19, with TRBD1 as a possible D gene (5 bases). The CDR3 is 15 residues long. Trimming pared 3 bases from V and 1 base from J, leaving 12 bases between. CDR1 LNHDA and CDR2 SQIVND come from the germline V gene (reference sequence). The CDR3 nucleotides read TGTGCCAGTAGTATGTGGGACTTCCTTAACTATGGCTACACCTTC. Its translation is CASSMWDFLNYGYTF. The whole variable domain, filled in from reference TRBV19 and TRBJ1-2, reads DGGITQSPKYLFRKEGQNVTLSCEQNLNHDAMYWYRQDPGQGLRLIYYSQIVNDFQKGDIAEGYSVSREKKESFPLTVTSAQKNPTAFYLCASSMWDFLNYGYTFGSGTRLTVV.

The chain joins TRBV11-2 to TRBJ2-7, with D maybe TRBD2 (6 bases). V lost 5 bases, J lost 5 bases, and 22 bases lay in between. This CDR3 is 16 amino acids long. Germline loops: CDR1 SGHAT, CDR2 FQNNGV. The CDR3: CASSLGWGLLFDEQYF. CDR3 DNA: TGTGCCAGCAGCCTAGGGTGGGGACTCCTCTTCGACGAGCAGTACTTC.

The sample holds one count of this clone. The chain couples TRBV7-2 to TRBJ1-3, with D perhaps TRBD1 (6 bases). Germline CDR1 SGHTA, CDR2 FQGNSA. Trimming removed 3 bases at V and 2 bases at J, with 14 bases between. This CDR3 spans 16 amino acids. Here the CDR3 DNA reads TGTGCCAGCAGCTTCTCCCGACAGGCACCTGGAAACACCATATATTTT. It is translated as CASSFSRQAPGNTIYF.

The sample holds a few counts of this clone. This chain's CDR3 is CASSQDGWSLWTEAFF. CDR3 bases: TGCGCCAGCAGCCAAGATGGTTGGAGCCTGTGGACTGAAGCTTTCTTT. J is TRBJ1-1 and V is TRBV4-3; D is undetermined. This CDR3 spans 16 amino acids. Germline CDR1 is LGHNA and CDR2 is YSLEER. V gave up 0 bases and J gave up 5 bases, with 16 bases separating them.

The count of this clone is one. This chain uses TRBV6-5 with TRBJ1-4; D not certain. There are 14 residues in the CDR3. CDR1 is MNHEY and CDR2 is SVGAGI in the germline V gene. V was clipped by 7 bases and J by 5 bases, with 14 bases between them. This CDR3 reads CASTLWAPNEKLFF. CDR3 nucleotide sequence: TGTGCCAGCACCCTCTGGGCGCCAAATGAAAAACTGTTTTTT.

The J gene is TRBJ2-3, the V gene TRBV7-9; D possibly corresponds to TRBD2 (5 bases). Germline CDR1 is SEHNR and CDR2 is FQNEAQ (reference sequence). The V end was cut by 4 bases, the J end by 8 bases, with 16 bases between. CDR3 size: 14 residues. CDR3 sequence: CASSSIPTEGTQYF. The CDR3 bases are TGTGCCAGCAGCTCTATCCCGACCGAGGGTACGCAGTATTTT.

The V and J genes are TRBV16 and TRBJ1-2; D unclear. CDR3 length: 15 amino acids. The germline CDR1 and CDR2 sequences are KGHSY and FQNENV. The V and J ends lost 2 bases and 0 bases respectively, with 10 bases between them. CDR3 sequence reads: CASSQGFGANYGYTF. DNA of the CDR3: TGTGCCAGCAGCCAAGGGTTCGGGGCTAACTATGGCTACACCTTC. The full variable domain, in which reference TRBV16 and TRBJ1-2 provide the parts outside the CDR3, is GEEVAQTPKHLVRGEGQKAKLYCAPIKGHSYVFWYQQVLKNEFKFLISFQNENVFDETGMPKERFSAKCLPNSPCSLEIQATKLEDSAVYFCASSQGFGANYGYTFGSGTRLTVV.

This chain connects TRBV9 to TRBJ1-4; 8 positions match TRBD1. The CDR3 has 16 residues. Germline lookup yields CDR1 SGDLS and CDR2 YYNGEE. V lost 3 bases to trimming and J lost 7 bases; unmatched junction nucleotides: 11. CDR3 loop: CASSERQGARGEKLFF. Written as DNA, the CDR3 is TGTGCCAGCAGCGAGCGGCAGGGGGCGCGAGGTGAAAAACTGTTTTTT.

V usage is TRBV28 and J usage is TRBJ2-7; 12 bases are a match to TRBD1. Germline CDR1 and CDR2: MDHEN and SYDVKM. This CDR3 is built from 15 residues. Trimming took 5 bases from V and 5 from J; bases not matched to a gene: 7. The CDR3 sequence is CASSLAGTGGNEQYF. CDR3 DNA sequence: TGTGCCAGCAGTCTAGCCGGGACAGGGGGCAACGAGCAGTACTTC.

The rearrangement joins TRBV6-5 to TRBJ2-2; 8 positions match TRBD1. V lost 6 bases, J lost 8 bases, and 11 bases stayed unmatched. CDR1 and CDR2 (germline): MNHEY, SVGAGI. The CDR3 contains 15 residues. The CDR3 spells CASRLLRGPEGELFF. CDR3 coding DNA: TGTGCCAGCAGACTACTCAGGGGGCCCGAAGGGGAGCTGTTTTTT.

In DNA form, the CDR3 reads TGTGCCAGCAGCTTAGGGGACAACTCTGGAAACACCATATATTTT. Amino acids: CASSLGDNSGNTIYF. The chain carries TRBV7-6 and TRBJ1-3, with D perhaps matching TRBD1 (6 bases). The CDR3 is 15 amino acids. Germline CDR1 reads SGHVS; CDR2 reads FNYEAQ. With 1 base removed from V and 0 bases from J, the gap between germline ends came to 7 bases.